Below are 24 T cell receptor beta chains sequenced from a single sample in a study of T-cell memory formation after mild COVID-19. TCRdb reprocessed the 5' RACE reads with MiXCR, giving one entry per CDR3 protein. The data show 58,000 or so distinct CDR3 sequences, about 27% seen once. Sequenced sample: PBMCs or a T cell subset sorted from them (not recorded which). These receptors were collected from a man aged 18-30 years who had mild COVID-19 (a few samples of this study predate the infection). Cell type and time point are not known.

This clonotype was found a few times. The chain recombines TRBV7-9 with TRBJ2-5; D uncertain. Trimming cost V 3 bases and J 5 bases, with 16 bases left between them. CDR3 length: 15 residues. Per germline, CDR1 SEHNR and CDR2 FQNEAQ (reference sequence). The CDR3 nucleotides are TGTGCCAGCAGCTTCCTACGACTCTCGGACGAGACCCAGTACTTC. It codes for CASSFLRLSDETQYF.

The chain employs TRBV4-1 and TRBJ1-2, with TRBD1 identical over 9 bases. CDR3 length equals 15 residues. The V gene end was trimmed by 6 bases and the J gene end by 3 bases; junction bases not matched to a gene: 8. Germline CDR1 and CDR2: MGHRA and YSYEKL. The CDR3 loop reads CASRPTGGSDYGYTF. The CDR3 DNA is TGCGCCAGCAGACCGACAGGGGGTTCGGACTATGGCTACACCTTC.

The chain carries TRBV4-1 and TRBJ2-7; D may be TRBD2 (5 bases). Germline assignment: CDR1 MGHRA and CDR2 YSYEKL. Trimming removed 3 bases at V and 7 bases at J, with 16 bases between. This CDR3 has 14 residues. In DNA, the CDR3 is TGCGCCAGCAGCCAGATCGGGGTATCTACGGAGCAGTACTTC. The encoded protein is CASSQIGVSTEQYF.

The V and J genes are TRBV4-1 and TRBJ2-5; D gene ambiguous. V gave up 4 bases and J gave up 1 base, with 10 bases separating them. This CDR3 contains 14 residues. The germline gives CDR1 MGHRA, CDR2 YSYEKL. The CDR3 coding sequence is TGCGCCAGCAGCCTCAGGTCATCCCAAGAGACCCAGTACTTC. Its protein product is CASSLRSSQETQYF.

The V and J genes are TRBV4-1 and TRBJ1-1; perhaps TRBD1 as D (5 bases). This CDR3 has 15 residues. Trimming stripped 1 base from V and 0 bases from J, with 9 bases between. Germline assignment: CDR1 MGHRA and CDR2 YSYEKL. CDR3: CASSQVRGLNTEAFF. The CDR3 DNA reads as TGCGCCAGCAGCCAAGTTCGGGGACTGAACACTGAAGCTTTCTTT.

This clonotype was seen only a few times. V gene TRBV6-4 combines with J gene TRBJ2-3; possible D gene TRBD2, 6 bases. There are 14 residues in the CDR3. The V end was cut by 3 bases, the J end by 6 bases, with 13 bases between. Germline V lookup: CDR1 MRHNA, CDR2 SNTAGT. The DNA of the CDR3 is TGTGCCAGCAGTGAGGCCCGGGGGATGGATACGCAGTATTTT. Translation: CASSEARGMDTQYF.

V and J are TRBV12-3 or TRBV12-4 and TRBJ2-7; perhaps D is TRBD1 or TRBD2 (5 bases each). Trimming took off 6 bases at V and 12 bases at J, with 21 bases between the two ends. The CDR3 has 13 amino acids. As DNA, the CDR3 is TGTGCCAGCAGCCCTGGTGAGGGGACCTCGTCGTACTTC. Its protein is CASSPGEGTSSYF.

The rearrangement uses TRBV27 and TRBJ1-2; D is possibly TRBD1 (6 bases). This CDR3 is built from 15 residues. Germline lookup yields CDR1 MNHEY and CDR2 SMNVEV (reference sequence). The germline V and J ends were trimmed by 5 bases and 5 bases, with 18 bases remaining between them. DNA for the CDR3: TGTGCCAGCAGTCCAGAGCAGGGGCCAGAATATGGCTACACCTTC. This translates into CASSPEQGPEYGYTF.

On this clonotype itself: Germline is not matched at one junction end, which may reflect a read error. The V call is TRBV4-1, the J call TRBJ2-7; D is undetermined. The CDR3 is 12 amino acids. Germline CDR1 reads MGHRA; CDR2 reads YSYEKL. CDR3 in DNA: TGCGCCAGCAGCGAAGACCCCTACGAGCAGTACTTC. Its translation is CASSEDPYEQYF.

The sample holds a few counts of this clonotype. V is TRBV5-1 and J is TRBJ2-3; a possible D gene is TRBD2 (5 bases). CDR3 length: 13 residues. Germline V gene sequence: CDR1 SGHRS, CDR2 YFSETQ. The V end was cut by 1 base, the J end by 5 bases, with 8 bases between. The CDR3, as DNA: TGCGCCAGCAGCTTGATTGGAGGAGATACGCAGTATTTT. Its protein is CASSLIGGDTQYF.

The chain is built from TRBV18 and TRBJ2-3; TRBD2 agrees at 10 bases. There are 15 residues in the CDR3. Germline V gene sequence: CDR1 KGHSH, CDR2 LQKENI. V gave up 4 bases and J gave up 1 base; unmatched junction bases: 2. CDR3 in amino acids: CASSQLAGRTDTQYF. The CDR3, as DNA: TGTGCCAGCTCACAACTAGCGGGGCGCACAGATACGCAGTATTTT.

To note about this clonotype: At one end, the junction sequence differs from germline, possibly due to a read error. V gene TRBV6-2 or TRBV6-3 combines with J gene TRBJ1-2, with D possibly matching TRBD1 (5 bases). The CDR3 has 14 amino acids. CDR1 is MNHEY, CDR2 SVGEGT, per germline. CDR3: CDSTPSGGVYGYTF. Here the CDR3 DNA reads TGTGACAGCACGCCTTCGGGGGGAGTCTATGGCTACACCTTC.

This clonotype was counted between two and nine times. The V call is TRBV5-5, the J call TRBJ2-7; TRBD1 matches 11 bases. Germline trimming cut 3 bases from V and 3 bases from J; bases unmatched to any gene: 5. The germline CDR1 and CDR2 sequences are SGHKS and YYEKEE (reference sequence). CDR3 length equals 15 residues. This chain's CDR3 is CASSWGTGGVYEQYV. In nucleotides, the CDR3 is TGTGCCAGCAGCTGGGGGACAGGGGGAGTCTACGAGCAGTACGTC.

The chain uses TRBV2 and TRBJ2-3, with a possible D match to TRBD1 (6 bases). With 6 bases removed from V and 5 bases from J, the gap between germline ends came to 12 bases. From germline, CDR1 is SNHLY and CDR2 FYNNEI. The CDR3 runs to 13 residues. The CDR3: CASRSGERDTQYF. Written as DNA, the CDR3 is TGTGCCAGCAGATCAGGGGAGCGAGATACGCAGTATTTT.

This clonotype turned up a few times. This chain uses TRBV20-1 with TRBJ2-1, with 8 bases identical to TRBD1. Looked up from germline, CDR1 is DFQATT and CDR2 is SNEGSKA (reference sequence). V was pared by 5 bases and J by 7 bases, with 10 bases of the junction left unmatched. This CDR3 is built from 14 residues. The CDR3 coding sequence is TGCAGTGCTCGCGCCCAGGGGGCGGGGAATGAGCAGTTCTTC. It is translated as CSARAQGAGNEQFF.

The J gene is TRBJ2-4, the V gene TRBV13; TRBD1 aligns across 7 bases. Per the germline V gene, CDR1 is PRHDT and CDR2 is FYEKMQ (reference sequence). Trimming removed 5 bases from V and 5 bases from J; junction bases left unmatched: 9. The CDR3 loop spans 15 amino acids. The CDR3 reads CASSRTGLQENIQYF. CDR3 bases: TGTGCCAGCAGCCGGACAGGTCTTCAGGAAAACATTCAGTACTTC.

The chain has TRBV29-1 and TRBJ2-5; D is possibly TRBD2 (7 bases). Germline V lookup: CDR1 SQVTM, CDR2 ANQGSEA. The CDR3 is 14 residues long. Trimming removed 6 bases from V and 7 bases from J, with 21 bases in between. CDR3 sequence reads: CSVGGDISPRTQYF. The CDR3 nucleotides are TGCAGCGTGGGGGGGGACATATCCCCTAGGACCCAGTACTTC.

This rearrangement joins TRBV27 to TRBJ2-3; TRBD2 aligns across 11 bases. The CDR3 is 16 residues long. The ends lost 5 bases at V and 4 bases at J; junction bases unmatched: 8. The germline V gene encodes CDR1 MNHEY and CDR2 SMNVEV (reference sequence). The CDR3: CASSVLAGEGSDTQYF. The CDR3 nucleotides are TGTGCCAGCAGTGTACTAGCGGGGGAGGGATCAGATACGCAGTATTTT.

The chain carries TRBV4-1 and TRBJ1-2; 8 nucleotides agree with TRBD1. Germline CDR1 and CDR2: MGHRA and YSYEKL. J lost 2 bases, V lost 0 bases, and 8 bases had no gene match. The CDR3 spans 17 residues. CDR3 sequence reads: CASSQDTGRGLNYGYTF. DNA for the CDR3: TGCGCCAGCAGCCAAGATACCGGCAGGGGGCTGAACTATGGCTACACCTTC.

This clonotype came up a few times. The chain recombines TRBV11-1 with TRBJ1-1; no definite D call. V lost 1 base to trimming and J lost 4 bases, with 7 bases between them. This CDR3 contains 13 residues. CDR1 and CDR2 from the germline V gene are SGHAT and FQDESV (reference sequence). The CDR3 here is CASSLEGSTEAFF. As DNA, the CDR3 is TGTGCCAGCAGCTTAGAGGGTAGCACTGAAGCTTTCTTT.

This clonotype showed up just a few times. The chain combines TRBV20-1 with TRBJ2-5; D ambiguous. The germline V gene encodes CDR1 DFQATT and CDR2 SNEGSKA (reference sequence). The CDR3 sequence is 14 residues long. Trimming shortened V by 5 bases and J by 3 bases, and 16 bases separated the two germline ends. The CDR3 DNA follows: TGCAGTGCTCGCTCCGTGAGTCACAAAGAGACCCAGTACTTC. It specifies CSARSVSHKETQYF.

V is TRBV12-3 or TRBV12-4 and J is TRBJ2-1; tentatively, D is TRBD1 or TRBD2 (5 bases each). This CDR3 is 12 amino acids long. V was pared by 5 bases and J by 14 bases, with 16 bases between. CDR3 DNA: TGTGCCAGCAGTCCTGGGACCGCCTTAGAGTTCTTC. This translates into CASSPGTALEFF.

This rearrangement joins TRBV4-1 to TRBJ1-2, with a tentative D call TRBD1 (5 bases). The germline V gene has CDR1 MGHRA and CDR2 YSYEKL. The CDR3 consists of 14 residues. Trimming took 3 bases from V and 5 from J, leaving 13 bases between them. The CDR3 DNA reads TGCGCCAGCAGCCAGGCCGTCGACAGTTATGGCTACACCTTC. Protein sequence: CASSQAVDSYGYTF.

The chain has TRBV6-6 and TRBJ2-5, with D perhaps TRBD1 or TRBD2 (5 bases each). Trimming cost V 4 bases and J 1 base, with 16 bases left between them. CDR3 length: 16 amino acids. Looked up from germline, CDR1 is MNHNY and CDR2 is SVGAGI (reference sequence). The CDR3 nucleotides read TGTGCCAGCAGTTCGCAGGGAGAGGGGCCCCAAGAGACCCAGTACTTC. It is translated as CASSSQGEGPQETQYF.